Listed below are T cell receptor beta chains from one sample, sequenced in a study of T cells and Merkel cell carcinoma outcomes. Here immunoSEQ multiplex PCR was the method, and the copy in TCRdb shows in-frame clones only, minus some. The sample yields about 6,000 clones, approximately 80% seen once. The sequenced sample consisted of tumor tissue from Merkel cell carcinoma. Receptor source: a human donor with Merkel cell carcinoma. Both conserved end residues are part of each CDR3. A D gene is named only where the DNA matches it firmly. Rows give clone size only sometimes, using once, few, many, or a class for an expanded clone.

CDR3 DNA	CDR3 protein	J gene	D gene	CDR3 length	V gene	clone size
TGCGCCAGCAGCTTGGGGACAATCAATGAGCAGTTCTTC	CASSLGTINEQFF	TRBJ2-1	-	13	TRBV5-1	-
TGTGCCAGCAGCCCAATTCAGGGCGCAGATACGCAGTATTTT	CASSPIQGADTQYF	TRBJ2-3	-	14	TRBV7-8	-
TGCGCCAGCAGCTTGGGGCTGGACAGTCCCTACGAGCAGTACTTC	CASSLGLDSPYEQYF	TRBJ2-7	-	15	TRBV5-1	-
TGTGCCAGCAGCTTAACAGGGGAGCAAGGCACTGAAGCTTTCTTT	CASSLTGEQGTEAFF	TRBJ1-1	TRBD1	15	TRBV11-2	-
TGTGCCAGCAGCATACGATCGGGGTCCGCGAACACCGGGGAGCTGTTTTTT	CASSIRSGSANTGELFF	TRBJ2-2	-	17	TRBV7-2	-
TGTGCCAGCAGCAAGCTCCGGGATACGCAGTATTTT	CASSKLRDTQYF	TRBJ2-3	-	12	TRBV27	few
TGTGCCAGCAGGCGCGGCGGGGCCATATACGAGCAGTACTTC	CASRRGGAIYEQYF	TRBJ2-7	-	14	TRBV27	-
TGTGCCAGCAGCGGATTGACGAGCTCCTACGAGCAGTACTTC	CASSGLTSSYEQYF	TRBJ2-7	-	14	TRBV4-2	few
TGTGCCAGCAGTTTATCCGTATATAGCAATCAGCCCCAGCATTTT	CASSLSVYSNQPQHF	TRBJ1-5	-	15	TRBV27	-
TGTGCCTGCCTAGGGGGGGGGAGGCTAATTGGGGAGACCCAGTACTTC	CACLGGGRLIGETQYF	TRBJ2-5	-	16	TRBV30	-
TGTGCCAGCAGGGGAGGACAGGGAAGCTATGGCTACACCTTC	CASRGGQGSYGYTF	TRBJ1-2	TRBD1	14	TRBV5-6	-
TGTGCCAGCAGTGACAGGGTTAACATTCAGTACTTC	CASSDRVNIQYF	TRBJ2-4	-	12	TRBV2	-
TGCGCCAGCAGCCAAACAGGGTACTACGGCTACACCTTC	CASSQTGYYGYTF	TRBJ1-2	-	13	TRBV4-1	-
TGTGCCAGCTCGATTATCCGGGAGACGCAGTATTTT	CASSIIRETQYF	TRBJ2-3	-	12	TRBV28	-
TGTGCCAGTAGCTTGGGAGGGTCTAACTATGGCTACACCTTC	CASSLGGSNYGYTF	TRBJ1-2	-	14	TRBV5-4	once
TGTGCCAGCTCACCCCGGACTAGCGGGAGTTACAATGAGCAGTTCTTC	CASSPRTSGSYNEQFF	TRBJ2-1	TRBD2	16	TRBV18	-
TGCGCCAGCAGTGAGTCGACTAGCGGGAAGTGGAGCAAGCAGTTCTTC	CASSESTSGKWSKQFF	TRBJ2-1	TRBD2	16	TRBV10-1	-
TGTGCCAGCAGCCCTTCACCGTCCTACGAGCAGTACTTC	CASSPSPSYEQYF	TRBJ2-7	-	13	TRBV2	-
TGTGCCAGCAGCTTAGCCAACCTTCCTAGCGGGAGTCACGATGAGCAGTTCTTC	CASSLANLPSGSHDEQFF	TRBJ2-1	TRBD2	18	TRBV7-8	-
TGTGCCAGCAGTTTATTTGGACTAGCGGCCAAGCGCAACGAGCAGTACTTC	CASSLFGLAAKRNEQYF	TRBJ2-7	TRBD2	17	TRBV28	-